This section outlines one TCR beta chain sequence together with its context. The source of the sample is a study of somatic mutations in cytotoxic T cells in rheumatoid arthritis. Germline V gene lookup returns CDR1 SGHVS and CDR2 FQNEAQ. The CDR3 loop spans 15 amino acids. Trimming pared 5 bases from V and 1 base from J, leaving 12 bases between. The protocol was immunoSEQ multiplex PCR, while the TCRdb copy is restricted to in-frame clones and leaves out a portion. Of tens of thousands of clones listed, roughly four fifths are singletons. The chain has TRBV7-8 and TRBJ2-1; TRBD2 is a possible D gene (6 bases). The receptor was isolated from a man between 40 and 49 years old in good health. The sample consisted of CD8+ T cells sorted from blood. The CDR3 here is CASSLSSASYNEQFF. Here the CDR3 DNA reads TGTGCCAGCAGCCTTTCTAGCGCTTCCTACAATGAGCAGTTCTTC.